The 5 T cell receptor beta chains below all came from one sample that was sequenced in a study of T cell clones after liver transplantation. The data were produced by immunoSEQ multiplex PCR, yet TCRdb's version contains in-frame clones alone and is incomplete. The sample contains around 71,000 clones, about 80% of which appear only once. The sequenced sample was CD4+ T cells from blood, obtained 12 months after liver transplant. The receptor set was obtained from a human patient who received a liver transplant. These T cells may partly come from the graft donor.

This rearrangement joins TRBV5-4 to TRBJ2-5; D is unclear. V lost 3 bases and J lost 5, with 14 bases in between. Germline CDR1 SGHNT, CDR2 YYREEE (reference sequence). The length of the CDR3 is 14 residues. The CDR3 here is CASSYGRKIETQYF. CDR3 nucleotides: TGTGCCAGCAGCTACGGACGGAAAATCGAGACCCAGTACTTC.

The DNA for the CDR3 is TGTGCCAGTAGTTCGGGCAGGAGCTCTGGAAACACCATATATTTT. Residues: CASSSGRSSGNTIYF. The chain combines TRBV19 with TRBJ1-3; no firm D call. The CDR3 sequence is 15 residues long. V shed 5 bases and J shed 0 bases, with 11 bases lying between them. Per germline, CDR1 LNHDA and CDR2 SQIVND (reference sequence).

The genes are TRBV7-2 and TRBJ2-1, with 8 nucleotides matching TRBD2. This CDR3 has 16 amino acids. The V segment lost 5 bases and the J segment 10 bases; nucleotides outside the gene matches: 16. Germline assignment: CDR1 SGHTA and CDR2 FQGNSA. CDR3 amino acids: CASSTRTSGRSREQFF. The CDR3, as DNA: TGTGCCAGCAGCACACGAACTAGCGGACGCAGTCGCGAGCAGTTCTTC.

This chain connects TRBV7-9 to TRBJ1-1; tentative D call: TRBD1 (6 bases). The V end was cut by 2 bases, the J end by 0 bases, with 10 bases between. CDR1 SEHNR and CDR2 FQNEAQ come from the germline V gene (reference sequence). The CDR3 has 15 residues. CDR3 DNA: TGTGCCAGCAGCTTATCCGGACAGATGAACACTGAAGCTTTCTTT. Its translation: CASSLSGQMNTEAFF.

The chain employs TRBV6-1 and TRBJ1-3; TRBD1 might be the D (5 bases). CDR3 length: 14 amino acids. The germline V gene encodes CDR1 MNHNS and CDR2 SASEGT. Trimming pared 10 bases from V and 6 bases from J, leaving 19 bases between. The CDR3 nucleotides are TGTGCCACCCTGCACAGGACCGGATTAAACACCATATATTTT. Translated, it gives CATLHRTGLNTIYF.